This passage covers 21 T cell receptor beta chains from one sample sequenced in a study of regulatory T cells in long-lasting Graves disease. Regarding time point: newly diagnosed GD, antithyroid drugs for less than 3 months. Making the TCR library involved RNA that had been extracted from PBMCs. To make TCR beta libraries, researchers used iRepertoire HTBI primers and Arm-PCR of CDR3 regions. MiXCR, applied by TCRdb to the multiplex PCR reads, yields one record per CDR3 protein. The sample includes roughly 400,000 distinct CDR3 sequences, around 16% seen only once; the top ten take roughly 7.7%. Another study also made use of these data, one on T cells in Graves' hyperthyroidism and ophthalmopathy.

Sequencing was performed on peripheral blood mononuclear cells (PBMCs), taken at new diagnosis, from a patient treated with antithyroid drugs. The receptor source for this set is a woman aged 40 to 50 with Graves disease.

This clonotype was seen at least ten times. The V gene is TRBV5-5, the J gene TRBJ1-2; TRBD1 matches at 8 bases. Germline-derived CDR1 and CDR2 are SGHKS and YYEKEE (reference sequence). V was pared by 3 bases and J by 7 bases, with 8 bases of the junction left unmatched. This CDR3 is built from 14 residues. Here the CDR3 DNA reads TGTGCCAGCAGCTCACTGGACAGGGACTCTGGCTACACCTTC. Its protein is CASSSLDRDSGYTF.

The chain recombines TRBV30 with TRBJ1-2; 10 nucleotides agree with TRBD1. This CDR3 is built from 15 residues. Germline-derived CDR1 and CDR2 are GTSNPN and SVGIG (reference sequence). V shed 3 bases and J 4 bases; nucleotides not matched to a gene: 8. Here the CDR3 reads CAWRIGTGDSYGYTF. CDR3 in DNA: TGTGCCTGGAGGATCGGGACAGGGGATAGCTATGGCTACACCTTC.

This clonotype was seen a handful of times. The J gene is TRBJ2-6, the V gene TRBV27; D gene ambiguous. Deletions cut 4 bases from V and 1 base from J, with 17 bases between. The CDR3 is 18 residues long. Germline V gene data show CDR1 as MNHEY and CDR2 as SMNVEV (reference sequence). The CDR3: CASSSLHKKKSGANVLTF. Written as DNA, the CDR3 is TGTGCCAGCAGTTCCTTACACAAAAAAAAGTCTGGGGCCAACGTCCTGACTTTC.

This clonotype was recorded at least ten times. The chain carries TRBV7-3 and TRBJ2-2, with 10 positions matching TRBD2. Germline CDR1 is SGHTA and CDR2 is FQGTGA. The CDR3 loop spans 14 amino acids. V shed 6 bases and J 4 bases; nucleotides not matched to a gene: 2. The DNA of the CDR3 is TGTGCCAGCAGAGCTAGCGGGAGCACCGGGGAGCTGTTTTTT. Translation: CASRASGSTGELFF.

The chain couples TRBV30 to TRBJ1-1; D is ambiguous. The germline V and J ends were trimmed by 0 bases and 6 bases, with 5 bases remaining between them. CDR3 length: 11 amino acids. Germline values: CDR1 GTSNPN, CDR2 SVGIG (reference sequence). CDR3 coding DNA: TGTGCCTGGAGTGTACTAGCTGAAGCTTTCTTT. It codes for CAWSVLAEAFF.

J is TRBJ2-6 and V is TRBV7-9; D is perhaps TRBD1 (6 bases). Germline CDR1 and CDR2: SEHNR and FQNEAQ (reference sequence). The ends were cut back, 5 bases at V and 0 bases at J, with 20 bases in the middle. This CDR3 is built from 19 residues. The CDR3 nucleotides read TGTGCCAGCAGCCCCACTATAACTGACAGGCGCTCTGGGGCCAACGTCCTGACTTTC. It encodes CASSPTITDRRSGANVLTF.

The rearrangement links TRBV6-1 to TRBJ2-7; no clear D. The germline V gene encodes CDR1 MNHNS and CDR2 SASEGT. The V gene lost 6 bases and the J gene lost 0 bases, with 12 bases spanning the gap. The CDR3 is 14 amino acids. The CDR3 DNA is TGTGCCAGCAGAGATGGATTGGACTCCTACGAGCAGTACTTC. This codes for CASRDGLDSYEQYF.

This clonotype was seen at least ten times. V is TRBV6-1 and J is TRBJ2-1; 10 positions agree with TRBD2. This CDR3 is 14 amino acids long. J lost 8 bases, V lost 4 bases, and 5 bases had no gene match. The germline CDR1 and CDR2 sequences are MNHNS and SASEGT. The CDR3 nucleotides read TGTGCCAGCAGTGGACTAGCGGGCGATCATGAGCAGTTCTTC. Translation: CASSGLAGDHEQFF.

This clonotype was seen many times. The chain uses TRBV4-1 and TRBJ1-2, with TRBD1 matching 8 bases. J was trimmed by 2 bases and V by 3 bases; bases with no gene match: 5. Germline CDR1 MGHRA, CDR2 YSYEKL. The CDR3 contains 15 residues. CDR3 nucleotide sequence: TGCGCCAGCAGCCAGGGACAGGATCTCAACTATGGCTACACCTTC. Protein product: CASSQGQDLNYGYTF.

This clonotype was picked up many times. The chain recombines TRBV27 with TRBJ2-7, with D perhaps TRBD2 (6 bases). Trimming pared 4 bases from V and 7 bases from J, leaving 14 bases between. Per the germline V gene, CDR1 is MNHEY and CDR2 is SMNVEV (reference sequence). This CDR3 comprises 13 residues. The CDR3 loop is CASSSLHGGEQYF. The CDR3 coding sequence is TGTGCCAGCAGTTCGCTACATGGGGGGGAGCAGTACTTC.

The J gene is TRBJ1-5, the V gene TRBV3-1, with 7 positions matching TRBD1. Germline assignment: CDR1 LGHDT and CDR2 YNNKEL (reference sequence). V was clipped by 3 bases and J by 6 bases; unmatched bases: 14. This CDR3 contains 17 residues. The CDR3 sequence: CASSHPHPEGAGQPQHF. CDR3 sequence (DNA): TGTGCCAGCAGCCACCCTCACCCAGAGGGGGCCGGTCAGCCCCAGCATTTT.

The chain has TRBV5-1 and TRBJ1-2; D possibly corresponds to TRBD1 (6 bases). The CDR3 has 12 amino acids. The V gene lost 6 bases and the J gene lost 13 bases, with 19 bases spanning the gap. Germline CDR1 SGHRS, CDR2 YFSETQ. CDR3 in DNA: TGCGCCAGCACCACTACACAGGGTCTCCTCACCTTC. It specifies CASTTTQGLLTF.

The sample holds many counts of this clonotype. The chain is built from TRBV7-9 and TRBJ2-5; D not resolved. Germline V lookup: CDR1 SEHNR, CDR2 FQNEAQ (reference sequence). Trimming removed 4 bases from V and 4 bases from J, with 4 bases in between. The CDR3 is 11 amino acids. This CDR3 reads CASSSSETQYF. CDR3 bases: TGTGCCAGCAGCTCCTCAGAGACCCAGTACTTC.

Points on this clonotype: This may stem from a read error, because a much larger clone lies one nucleotide away. The conserved closing phenylalanine or tryptophan is absent in this CDR3, likely reflecting a read error. This chain connects TRBV15 to TRBJ2-5; unclear D gene. This CDR3 contains 13 residues. The germline CDR1 and CDR2 sequences are LNHNV and YYDKDF (reference sequence). Trimming took off 8 bases at V and 1 base at J, with 11 bases between the two ends. This CDR3 is CATGRWGQETQYL. Here the CDR3 DNA reads TGTGCCACCGGACGGTGGGGCCAAGAGACCCAGTACCTC.

DNA of the CDR3: TGTGCCAGCAGCCTCAGGTACAGGGCTGGGGCCAACGTCCTGACTTTC. It encodes CASSLRYRAGANVLTF. The rearrangement links TRBV11-3 to TRBJ2-6; perhaps TRBD1 as D (6 bases). Germline CDR1 and CDR2: SGHNT and YENEEA. This CDR3 spans 16 amino acids. V lost 5 bases to trimming and J lost 2 bases, with 13 bases between them.

This clonotype showed up many times. This chain joins TRBV7-2 and TRBJ1-4, with D hard to call. Looked up from germline, CDR1 is SGHTA and CDR2 is FQGNSA. V was cut by 6 bases and J by 8 bases, with 7 bases left in between. The CDR3 runs to 11 residues. CDR3 protein: CASRGQEKLFF. CDR3 coding DNA: TGTGCCAGCAGGGGCCAAGAAAAACTGTTTTTT.

V is TRBV19 and J is TRBJ1-6; no clear D gene. The CDR3 is 14 residues long. V shed 3 bases and J shed 7 bases, with 10 bases lying between them. Germline CDR1 is LNHDA and CDR2 is SQIVND (reference sequence). The CDR3 region has the DNA TGTGCCAGTAGTATCGCCACTATGAATTCACCCCTCCACTTT. Translated: CASSIATMNSPLHF.

This clonotype was counted ten times or more. A read error may account for a junction end that differs from germline. V and J are TRBV28 and TRBJ2-1; 13 bases align to TRBD2. The germline gives CDR1 MDHEN, CDR2 SYDVKM. The CDR3 spans 14 residues. CDR3 bases: TGTGCCAGCAGTCTACTAGCGGGAGGGCCGTGGATCATCTTC. Amino acid sequence: CASSLLAGGPWIIF.

This clonotype was found a few times. J is TRBJ1-2 and V is TRBV20-1, with TRBD1 as a possible D gene (5 bases). Germline CDR1 and CDR2: DFQATT and SNEGSKA (reference sequence). The CDR3 extends over 17 amino acids. V lost 2 bases to trimming and J lost 3 bases, with 22 bases between them. CDR3: CSARSAGLLGKDYGYTF. CDR3 sequence (DNA): TGCAGTGCTAGATCCGCAGGGTTATTGGGAAAGGACTATGGCTACACCTTC.

This clonotype appeared a few times. A much bigger clone sits one base away, suggesting this may be a read error. Here the CDR3 reads CAISTNRGEKLFF. DNA for the CDR3: TGTGCCATCAGCACTAACAGGGGTGAAAAACTGTTTTTT. The chain combines TRBV7-3 with TRBJ1-4; 7 bases map to TRBD1. Germline-derived CDR1 and CDR2 are SGHTA and FQGTGA. The CDR3 is 13 residues long.

This clonotype showed up many times. The chain carries TRBV7-8 and TRBJ1-2; D is unclear. V dropped 5 bases and J dropped 6 bases, with 16 bases sitting between them. Germline V gene sequence: CDR1 SGHVS, CDR2 FQNEAQ. The CDR3 length is 14 residues. CDR3 loop: CASSPNDLPNGYTF. CDR3 sequence (DNA): TGTGCCAGCAGCCCCAACGACCTCCCGAATGGCTACACCTTC.